These 9 T cell receptor beta chains were all obtained from the same sample, sequenced in a study of blood T cells in healthy people across ages (dated by TCRdb to 2014 to 2015). Library generation was performed with 5' RACE. For sequencing, an Illumina HiSeq 2500 was employed. A second PCR of roughly 6 to 12 cycles was run with a J-beta primer mix and a sample-barcoded 5' primer. In TCRdb, the public reads were trimmed at Q25 with fastp and aligned with MiXCR, with productive beta chains retained. Each CDR3 protein gets just one entry, which takes the most common genes and DNA from the rows behind it. This sample comprises roughly 680,000 distinct CDR3 sequences, 49% of them detected only once. Under 35% of the sample is held by the ten biggest clonotypes. Material for sequencing was blood. Receptors originate from a woman between 55 and 75 years old in good health.

On this clonotype: Just one base apart from a much larger clone, this may be a read error. This chain connects TRBV20-1 to TRBJ2-5; 8 bases are a match to TRBD2. The CDR3 length is 20 residues. V shed 0 bases and J 2 bases; nucleotides not matched to a gene: 20. Germline lookup yields CDR1 DFQATT and CDR2 SNEGSKA (reference sequence). The CDR3 spells CSARDRLSGPAGVGQETQYF. DNA for the CDR3: TGCAGTGCTAGAGATCGGCTGTCGGGACCAGCGGGAGTGGGACAAGAGACCCAGTACTTC.

The chain combines TRBV7-2 with TRBJ2-1, with 11 nucleotides matching TRBD2. The CDR3 has 15 amino acids. J was trimmed by 3 bases and V by 5 bases; bases with no gene match: 3. In germline, CDR1 is SGHTA, CDR2 FQGNSA. The CDR3 is CASSNLAGGYNEQFF. CDR3 nucleotide sequence: TGTGCCAGCAGCAATCTAGCGGGAGGCTACAATGAGCAGTTCTTC.

This chain connects TRBV29-1 to TRBJ2-2; possibly TRBD1 for D (6 bases). The CDR3 has 14 amino acids. Germline values: CDR1 SQVTM, CDR2 ANQGSEA. V was cut by 6 bases and J by 9 bases, with 20 bases left in between. This CDR3 is CSVRPDRVGRELFF. DNA of the CDR3: TGCAGCGTCCGCCCGGACAGAGTCGGCCGGGAGCTGTTTTTT.

This clonotype turned up a few times. This chain uses TRBV7-2 with TRBJ2-1; unclear D gene. Trimming took off 4 bases at V and 0 bases at J, with 10 bases between the two ends. The CDR3 length is 15 residues. The germline V gene has CDR1 SGHTA and CDR2 FQGNSA. DNA of the CDR3: TGTGCCAGCAGCTACTACCCGAGCTCCTACAATGAGCAGTTCTTC. The encoded protein is CASSYYPSSYNEQFF.

This clonotype was picked up many times. V is TRBV6-2 or TRBV6-3 and J is TRBJ2-1; a weak D match, TRBD1 (5 bases). Per the germline V gene, CDR1 is MNHEY and CDR2 is SVGEGT. CDR3 size: 12 residues. The V and J ends lost 6 bases and 10 bases respectively, with 13 bases between them. In DNA form, the CDR3 reads TGTGCCAGCAGCGCCTTCCCAGGGGAGCAGTTCTTC. It translates to CASSAFPGEQFF.

The CDR3 protein is CASSFEERGNEKLFF. CDR3 sequence (DNA): TGTGCCAGCAGCTTTGAGGAGAGGGGGAATGAAAAACTGTTTTTT. The chain is built from TRBV7-9 and TRBJ1-4; D is possibly TRBD1 (6 bases). V was shortened by 3 bases and J by 5 bases, with 13 bases between the two germline ends. This CDR3 region has 15 residues. Looked up from germline, CDR1 is SEHNR and CDR2 is FQNEAQ (reference sequence).

This clonotype was seen many times. The chain couples TRBV4-3 to TRBJ2-7, with 11 bases lining up with TRBD2. The CDR3 loop spans 15 amino acids. With 6 bases clipped from V and 3 bases from J, the junction kept 7 bases outside the gene matches. Germline V gene sequence: CDR1 LGHNA, CDR2 YSLEER. The CDR3 DNA reads as TGCGCCAGCAGTTTAGGGACTAGCGGCTTCTACGAGCAGTACTTC. It translates to CASSLGTSGFYEQYF.

This clonotype was recorded only once. The CDR3 sequence: CASSYLPGFSNEKLFF. The CDR3 bases are TGTGCCAGCAGTTATCTACCGGGCTTCTCTAATGAAAAACTGTTTTTT. This chain connects TRBV6-2 or TRBV6-3 to TRBJ1-4; no reliable D call. The ends were cut back, 3 bases at V and 3 bases at J, with 14 bases in the middle. CDR3 size: 16 residues. CDR1 MNHEY and CDR2 SVGEGT come from the germline V gene.

This clonotype was detected a few times. The V call is TRBV15, the J call TRBJ2-5; D is perhaps TRBD1 or TRBD2 (5 bases each). The ends were cut back, 0 bases at V and 5 bases at J, with 10 bases in the middle. Germline CDR1 is LNHNV and CDR2 is YYDKDF (reference sequence). The CDR3 loop spans 14 amino acids. The CDR3 DNA is TGTGCCACCAGCAGAGATCGGGACGCTGAGACCCAGTACTTC. Translation gives CATSRDRDAETQYF.